This T cell receptor beta chain was profiled in a study of blood T cell repertoires in COVID-19 (TCRdb year 2020). Broadly, across the study: Collaborator samples came from the United States, Italy and Spain and covered acute and convalescent phases of COVID-19. The material from the prospective study consisted of cDNA or gDNA derived from T cells, B-cell-depleted T cells, or PBMCs. Nearly every sample came with metadata listing a de-identified subject ID, COVID-19 status, age in years and sex. The repertoires were released in a freely available public database intended as a resource for research on the immune response to SARS-CoV-2. The samples were drawn from two sources: the first 160 participants of the ongoing ImmuneRACE study, and fewer than 1,500 subjects contributed by 6 global collaborators. Where available, HLA class I and class II types were obtained from metadata supplied by the sample provider rather than from assay-based typing. Subjects who had been exposed to COVID-19, were actively infected with it, or had recovered from it provided the deeply sampled blood TCRbeta repertoires that made up the dataset.

Overall study outcomes, separate from this receptor: Clinical and demographic metadata were provided uncurated, with the amount varying by source and participant.

TCRbeta CDR3 regions were amplified from genomic DNA using the immunoSEQ Assay, a bias-controlled multiplex PCR. For the original study's pipeline: Nucleated cell counts per sample were estimated from amplification of reference gene primers within the assay. To quantify the absolute abundance of each unique TCRbeta CDR3 rearrangement, sequence reads were collapsed and filtered. For each sample, productive Simpson clonality was calculated by taking the square root of Simpson's diversity index across productive rearrangements. TCRdb took over this immuneACCESS table, retaining in-frame rearrangements with V and J assigned. Such tables are incomplete; in checked studies, under half of the missing clones stem from an unresolved V gene, and the remainder is unexplained. The V and J calls and clone size were taken over from that table, and D and trimming were inferred from the DNA. The sample data list 200,000 to 300,000 clones, and roughly 88% of these were observed just once. Approximately 1.4% of the sample goes to the ten largest clones.

This clone appeared a single time. The clone's antigen remains unknown. One base away there is no much larger clone; base qualities are not given. Whole blood was collected in K2EDTA tubes by collaborating institutions according to the institutions' own protocols. For TCRbeta analysis, collaborator samples were shipped as frozen whole blood, as isolated PBMCs, or as DNA extracted from either sample type. Trimmed from V: 2 bases; trimmed from J: 2 bases; junction bases lacking a gene match: 9. The germline V gene supplies CDR1 SGHTA and CDR2 FQGTGA. Including the terminal cysteine and phenylalanine, the CDR3 comprises 16 residues. The sequence is cut down to CDR3 DNA, 48 bases in frame from base 1.

The chain links TRBV7-3 with TRBJ2-7; 7 nucleotides in the junction match TRBD1. The clonotype was recovered from a man at least 80 years old with acute or convalescent COVID-19. Sequenced input: peripheral blood. The nucleotides read TGTGCCAGCAGCTTAGCAGGGGGACAGAGTACCTACGAGCAGTACTTC. Translated, it gives CASSLAGGQSTYEQYF.